One T cell receptor (beta chain) is described in this entry. The CDR3 length is 19 residues. Germline values: CDR1 SGHNT, CDR2 YYREEE (reference sequence). V lost 1 base and J lost 5; bases outside the gene matches: 13. The sample comes from a study of cytomegalovirus exposure and HLA in healthy donors. TCRdb keeps only in-frame clones here, not all; method: immunoSEQ multiplex PCR. Found here are around 70,000 clones, 94% of them singletons; the top ten hold about 1.6%. V usage is TRBV5-4 and J usage is TRBJ2-1, with 12 bases lining up with TRBD1. The sequenced material came from PBMCs. This TCR came from a man aged 18 to 29 in good health and CMV-seropositive. The CDR3 DNA is TGTGCCAGCAGCTTGAAGGGACAGGGGGCAGCAGGGGGACACAATGAGCAGTTCTTC. Translation gives CASSLKGQGAAGGHNEQFF.